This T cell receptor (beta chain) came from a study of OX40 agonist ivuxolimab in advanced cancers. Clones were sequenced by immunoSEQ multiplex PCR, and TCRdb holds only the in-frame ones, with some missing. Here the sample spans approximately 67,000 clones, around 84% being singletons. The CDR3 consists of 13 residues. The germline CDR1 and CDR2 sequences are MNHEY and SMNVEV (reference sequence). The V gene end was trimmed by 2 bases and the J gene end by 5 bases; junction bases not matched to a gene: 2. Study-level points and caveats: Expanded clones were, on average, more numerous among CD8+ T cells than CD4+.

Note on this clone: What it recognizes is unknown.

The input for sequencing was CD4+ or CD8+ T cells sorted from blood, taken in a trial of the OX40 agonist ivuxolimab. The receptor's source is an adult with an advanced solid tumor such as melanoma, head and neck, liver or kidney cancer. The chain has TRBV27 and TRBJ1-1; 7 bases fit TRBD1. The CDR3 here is CASSLTGETEAFF. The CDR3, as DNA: TGTGCCAGCAGTTTAACAGGGGAGACTGAAGCTTTCTTT.